Listed here is a single T cell receptor (beta chain). V shed 3 bases and J shed 3 bases, with 10 bases lying between them. Germline V gives CDR1 SGHNT, CDR2 YYREEE (reference sequence). The CDR3 runs 13 residues. This sample is part of a study of control samples from healthy donors and cancer patients. This table comes from immunoSEQ multiplex PCR, and its TCRdb copy is limited to in-frame clones, with some not included. The sample lists around 250,000 clones; around 80% were seen once. The source is a woman aged 60-75 years with lung cancer. The chain combines TRBV5-4 with TRBJ2-7, with a weak D call TRBD2 (5 bases). The sample comprised PBMCs. In DNA, the CDR3 is TGTGCCAGCAGCTCCGGACTGATCTACGAGCAGTACTTC. It encodes CASSSGLIYEQYF.